One sample yielded the 20 T cell receptor beta chains listed below, sequenced in a study of CD8 T cells in ankylosing spondylitis. TCRdb re-called the 5' RACE reads with MiXCR, one entry per CDR3 protein. Of 700,000 to 850,000 distinct CDR3 sequences listed, about 10% are singletons. These receptors have no identified antigens. Study observations and caveats: The study identified a TCR beta motif of roughly eight highly homologous variants that appeared characteristic of ankylosing spondylitis blood.

The specimen was blood, either unsorted or a sorted T cell fraction (not recorded which). Receptor source: a male donor with ankylosing spondylitis.

This clonotype appeared a few times. The chain couples TRBV20-1 to TRBJ1-2, with a possible D match to TRBD1 (6 bases). Germline assignment: CDR1 DFQATT and CDR2 SNEGSKA (reference sequence). CDR3 length: 16 residues. Trimming took off 2 bases at V and 8 bases at J, with 24 bases between the two ends. CDR3 protein: CSARPLWGQGISGYTF. The CDR3, as DNA: TGCAGTGCTAGACCATTGTGGGGGCAGGGGATCTCGGGCTACACCTTC.

This clonotype was counted only a few times. V usage is TRBV4-3 and J usage is TRBJ1-6; no reliable D call. CDR1 and CDR2 from the germline V gene are LGHNA and YSLEER. The CDR3 length is 16 residues. V was trimmed by 1 base and J by 8 bases, leaving 15 bases between them. The CDR3 sequence: CASSQGLASSDSPLHF. Written as DNA, the CDR3 is TGCGCCAGCAGCCAAGGGCTGGCTAGCTCCGATTCACCCCTCCACTTT.

This clonotype was detected only a few times. The chain has TRBV20-1 and TRBJ2-7, with 7 nucleotides matching TRBD2. The CDR3 sequence is 15 residues long. Looked up from germline, CDR1 is DFQATT and CDR2 is SNEGSKA (reference sequence). V shed 1 base, J shed 6 bases, and the junction held 12 bases outside the gene matches. The CDR3 bases are TGCAGTGCTAGAGTCCCCCCGGGAGGTCCCACCGAGCAGTACTTC. It specifies CSARVPPGGPTEQYF.

In its sample, this clonotype was seen many times. The chain links TRBV20-1 to TRBJ1-1, with TRBD1 matching 9 bases. This CDR3 comprises 13 residues. Losses at the gene ends were 7 bases for V and 1 base for J; bases not matched to a gene: 4. CDR1 and CDR2 from the germline V gene are DFQATT and SNEGSKA (reference sequence). The CDR3 protein is CSGTGGWNTEAFF. The CDR3 DNA is TGCAGTGGCACAGGGGGCTGGAACACTGAAGCTTTCTTT.

The V gene is TRBV10-3, the J gene TRBJ2-5; unclear D gene. CDR1 and CDR2 (germline): ENHRY, SYGVKD. The CDR3 covers 12 residues. The V and J ends lost 6 bases and 2 bases respectively, with 7 bases between them. The CDR3 coding sequence is TGTGCCATCAGAGGGTCACAAGAGACCCAGTACTTC. This gives the protein CAIRGSQETQYF.

The sample holds many counts of this clonotype. V is TRBV7-9 and J is TRBJ1-1, with a tentative D call TRBD1 (5 bases). V was pared by 1 base and J by 1 base, with 7 bases between. This CDR3 contains 14 residues. Germline assignment: CDR1 SEHNR and CDR2 FQNEAQ (reference sequence). The CDR3 nucleotides read TGTGCCAGCAGCTTAGATCAGGGGAACACTGAAGCTTTCTTT. This codes for CASSLDQGNTEAFF.

J is TRBJ2-3 and V is TRBV20-1, with 9 bases lining up with TRBD2. Losses at the gene ends were 2 bases for V and 5 bases for J; bases not matched to a gene: 5. The CDR3 consists of 14 residues. Germline V gives CDR1 DFQATT, CDR2 SNEGSKA (reference sequence). The chain's CDR3 is CSARTGTSQDTQYF. The CDR3 nucleotides read TGCAGTGCTAGAACCGGGACTAGCCAAGATACGCAGTATTTT.

This chain links TRBV10-3 with TRBJ1-4; 8 nucleotides line up with TRBD1. V lost 10 bases to trimming and J lost 8 bases; unmatched junction nucleotides: 9. Germline CDR1 and CDR2: ENHRY and SYGVKD. The CDR3 totals 13 residues. CDR3 sequence (DNA): TGTGCCACCGCGGACAGGGTGGGCGAAAAACTGTTTTTT. Translated: CATADRVGEKLFF.

The chain uses TRBV7-2 and TRBJ1-6, with 7 nucleotides matching TRBD1. Germline CDR1 is SGHTA and CDR2 is FQGNSA. This CDR3 is 15 amino acids long. The J segment lost 9 bases and the V segment lost 8 bases, leaving 13 bases of the junction unmatched. The CDR3 reads CASGYRGRDSSPLHF. The DNA for the CDR3 is TGTGCCAGCGGCTACAGGGGAAGAGATTCTTCACCCCTCCACTTT.

This clonotype appeared a few times. The chain uses TRBV7-9 and TRBJ2-2; TRBD1 aligns across 9 bases. Germline V gene sequence: CDR1 SEHNR, CDR2 FQNEAQ (reference sequence). This CDR3 region has 16 residues. Trimming took 6 bases from V and 3 from J; bases not matched to a gene: 8. The CDR3 reads CASSRPDRGYTGELFF. The DNA for the CDR3 is TGTGCCAGCAGTCGTCCGGACAGGGGATACACCGGGGAGCTGTTTTTT.

The CDR3 is CAITSGTGIYEQYF. In DNA form, the CDR3 reads TGTGCCATCACCAGTGGGACAGGGATCTACGAGCAGTACTTC. V and J are TRBV10-3 and TRBJ2-7, with 9 bases identical to TRBD1. CDR1 and CDR2 (germline): ENHRY, SYGVKD. Trimming at V came to 7 bases and at J to 3 bases, leaving 7 bases not matched to a gene. The CDR3 has 14 amino acids.

The J gene is TRBJ2-2, the V gene TRBV7-2; tentatively, D is TRBD1 or TRBD2 (6 bases each). The germline V gene has CDR1 SGHTA and CDR2 FQGNSA. The CDR3 has 16 residues. V shed 2 bases and J shed 2 bases, with 12 bases lying between them. Written as DNA, the CDR3 is TGTGCCAGCAGCTTAAATGGGGGGCGAAACACCGGGGAGCTGTTTTTT. It is translated as CASSLNGGRNTGELFF.

This chain links TRBV24-1 with TRBJ1-5, with D unclear. Trimming shortened V by 2 bases and J by 5 bases, and 3 bases separated the two germline ends. CDR1 and CDR2 (germline): KGHDR, SFDVKD. CDR3 length: 12 residues. For the CDR3, the DNA is TGTGCCACCAGTGATTCCGATCAGCCCCAGCATTTT. Protein sequence: CATSDSDQPQHF.

A word on this clonotype: The junction and the germline gene differ at one end; a read error may be behind it. V is TRBV4-1 and J is TRBJ2-1; no reliable D call. This CDR3 comprises 13 residues. In germline, CDR1 is MGHRA, CDR2 YSYEKL. The CDR3 bases are TGTGCCAGCAGCCCCCGGCTCCTCGGCGAGCAGTTCTTC. It codes for CASSPRLLGEQFF.

This sequence joins TRBV7-2 and TRBJ1-2; 9 nucleotides match TRBD1. V shed 4 bases, J shed 4 bases, and the junction held 7 bases outside the gene matches. Germline V gene lookup returns CDR1 SGHTA and CDR2 FQGNSA. The CDR3 is 15 amino acids. In DNA, the CDR3 is TGTGCCAGCAGCTACCGGGACAGGGAGGGCTATGGCTACACCTTC. It encodes CASSYRDREGYGYTF.

This chain uses TRBV5-1 with TRBJ2-5; D not resolved. Germline-derived CDR1 and CDR2 are SGHRS and YFSETQ. The ends were cut back, 0 bases at V and 2 bases at J, with 14 bases in the middle. The CDR3 totals 16 residues. For the CDR3, the DNA is TGCGCCAGCAGCTTGGGAGTAGAAACTGTTCAAGAGACCCAGTACTTC. It encodes CASSLGVETVQETQYF.

In this sample, this clonotype turned up many times. The rearrangement joins TRBV20-1 to TRBJ1-5, with 9 nucleotides matching TRBD1. Germline V gene lookup returns CDR1 DFQATT and CDR2 SNEGSKA (reference sequence). Germline trimming cut 5 bases from V and 12 bases from J; bases unmatched to any gene: 11. The CDR3 extends over 13 amino acids. Written as DNA, the CDR3 is TGCAGTGCTCGGGACAGGGTGACGATCCTCCAGCATTTT. Protein sequence: CSARDRVTILQHF.

The chain carries TRBV20-1 and TRBJ2-2; TRBD2 might be the D (6 bases). Per the germline V gene, CDR1 is DFQATT and CDR2 is SNEGSKA (reference sequence). The CDR3 is made up of 13 amino acids. V lost 5 bases, J lost 10 bases, and 17 bases lay in between. CDR3 in amino acids: CSARGLNRLELFF. CDR3 DNA sequence: TGCAGTGCTCGGGGACTGAACAGATTGGAGCTGTTTTTT.

The chain couples TRBV9 to TRBJ2-5; 11 bases line up with TRBD2. CDR3 length: 17 residues. Germline trimming cut 0 bases from V and 2 bases from J; bases unmatched to any gene: 6. Germline CDR1 reads SGDLS; CDR2 reads YYNGEE. CDR3 DNA: TGTGCCAGCAGCGTAGCTGGGGGACTAGCGGAACAAGAGACCCAGTACTTC. Amino acids: CASSVAGGLAEQETQYF.

This chain connects TRBV7-2 to TRBJ2-1; 12 bases are shared with TRBD2. The CDR3 is made up of 16 amino acids. The V gene's germline CDR1 is SGHTA and CDR2 FQGNSA. V lost 1 base, J lost 9 bases, and 7 bases stayed unmatched. The chain's CDR3 is CASSLVSSGGASEQFF. The CDR3 nucleotides are TGTGCCAGCAGCTTAGTATCTAGCGGGGGGGCAAGTGAGCAGTTCTTC.